This TCR beta chain was sequenced in a study of cytomegalovirus exposure and HLA in healthy donors. The count of this clone is one. In germline, CDR1 is SQVTM, CDR2 ANQGSEA. The CDR3 length is 14 residues. Trimming left V 5 bases short and J 0 bases short, with 13 bases between. It was with 60 Vbeta and 13 Jbeta primers that the PCR ran. Sequencing used immunoSEQ multiplex PCR; TCRdb keeps in-frame clones, though not all of them. Of roughly 100,000 clones in the sample, roughly three quarters were seen once. The gene calls are TRBV29-1 and TRBJ1-1; a weak D match, TRBD1 (5 bases). The clonotype originates from a woman aged 60-70 years in good health and CMV-seronegative. Sequencing was done on a sample of PBMCs. CDR3 in amino acids: CSVIRQGLNTEAFF. CDR3 DNA: TGCAGCGTTATCCGTCAGGGATTGAACACTGAAGCTTTCTTT.